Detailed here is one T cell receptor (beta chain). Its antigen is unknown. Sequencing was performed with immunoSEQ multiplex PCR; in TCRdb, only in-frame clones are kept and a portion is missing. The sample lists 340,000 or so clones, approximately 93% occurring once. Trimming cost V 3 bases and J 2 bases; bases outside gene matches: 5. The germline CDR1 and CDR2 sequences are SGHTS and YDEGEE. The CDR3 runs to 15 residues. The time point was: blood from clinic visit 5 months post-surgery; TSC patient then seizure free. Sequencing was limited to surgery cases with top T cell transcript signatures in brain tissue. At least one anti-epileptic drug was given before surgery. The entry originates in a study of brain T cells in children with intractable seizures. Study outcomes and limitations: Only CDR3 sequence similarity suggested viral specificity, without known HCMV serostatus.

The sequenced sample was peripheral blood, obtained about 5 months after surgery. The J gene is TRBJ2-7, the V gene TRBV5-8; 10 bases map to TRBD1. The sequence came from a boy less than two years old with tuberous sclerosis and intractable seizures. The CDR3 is CASSSGTGDAYEQYF. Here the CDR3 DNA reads TGTGCCAGCAGCTCCGGGACAGGGGATGCCTACGAGCAGTACTTC.